Included here is one TCR beta chain sequence, with context. Its antigen is currently unknown. The CDR3 sequence is 16 residues long. Looked up from germline, CDR1 is SGDLS and CDR2 is YYNGEE. The junction had 6 bases not matched to a gene; V was cut back by 3 bases and J by 5 bases. The sample belongs to a study of chemoradiotherapy in HPV16-positive cancers. Points from the study as a whole: Only a couple of HPV16-positive patients supplied the functional HPV-specificity definition.

TCRdb keeps only in-frame clones here, not all; method: immunoSEQ multiplex PCR. The sample holds tens of thousands of clones; about four fifths are singletons and the top ten take 5% to 6.5%. The chain uses TRBV9 and TRBJ2-5, with 14 bases fitting TRBD2. The specimen comprised blood, sampled from a patient who underwent chemoradiotherapy. This sequence was found in a human donor with HPV-associated anogenital cancer. The CDR3 nucleotides read TGTGCCAGCAGCGGTGGACTAGCGGGGGGAGAGGAGACCCAGTACTTC. It specifies CASSGGLAGGEETQYF.